A single sample gave rise to the 24 T cell receptor beta chains below, sequenced in a study of blood T cell repertoires in COVID-19. Only in-frame clones appear in the TCRdb table, and some are missing; sequencing was by immunoSEQ multiplex PCR. The profile covers around 300,000 clones, with 89% appearing a single time and roughly 1.8% taken by the ten largest. Sequencing was carried out using PBMCs or T cells enriched from blood (not recorded which). Every receptor here comes from a woman in her sixties or seventies who had recovered from COVID-19.

J is TRBJ1-1 and V is TRBV19; weak D call: TRBD1 (6 bases). Germline V gives CDR1 LNHDA, CDR2 SQIVND (reference sequence). The CDR3 totals 14 residues. Trimming pared 7 bases from V and 0 bases from J, leaving 12 bases between. The DNA for the CDR3 is TGTGCCAGTAACTCAGGGGCCTTGAACACTGAAGCTTTCTTT. Amino acids: CASNSGALNTEAFF.

The chain links TRBV19 to TRBJ2-3; 8 bases are a match to TRBD2. Germline V gene lookup returns CDR1 LNHDA and CDR2 SQIVND (reference sequence). V trimming: 7 bases; J trimming: 2 bases; junction bases outside the gene matches: 8. This CDR3 region has 15 residues. CDR3 sequence: CASTITSGLTDTQYF. CDR3 nucleotides: TGTGCCAGTACGATAACTAGCGGCCTCACAGATACGCAGTATTTT.

The gene calls are TRBV7-3 and TRBJ2-2, with no clear D. V lost 6 bases and J lost 2, with 7 bases in between. Germline assignment: CDR1 SGHTA and CDR2 FQGTGA. This CDR3 is 13 amino acids long. The CDR3 bases are TGTGCCAGCAGACTCGAAAACACCGGGGAGCTGTTTTTT. This gives the protein CASRLENTGELFF.

The chain uses TRBV11-2 and TRBJ1-4; D perhaps matches TRBD1 (5 bases). V lost 5 bases and J 7 bases, leaving 14 bases between the germline ends. CDR1 and CDR2 from the germline V gene are SGHAT and FQNNGV. The CDR3 sequence is 14 residues long. The DNA for the CDR3 is TGTGCCAGCAGCCACGGGACGCGGGGTGAAAAACTGTTTTTT. It yields the protein CASSHGTRGEKLFF.

The chain links TRBV3-1 (or the pseudogene TRBV3-2) to TRBJ2-5; D may be TRBD1 (6 bases). The CDR3 runs to 13 residues. Trimming cost V 7 bases and J 4 bases, with 13 bases left between them. Germline-derived CDR1 and CDR2 are LGHDT and YNNKEL (reference sequence). CDR3 sequence (DNA): TGTGCCAGCAAGTACACAGGGATAGAGACCCAGTACTTC. This translates into CASKYTGIETQYF.

This clone occurred once. The J gene is TRBJ1-4, the V gene TRBV18, with TRBD1 matching 8 bases. V lost 3 bases, J lost 10 bases, and 4 bases stayed unmatched. This CDR3 spans 13 amino acids. Germline lookup yields CDR1 KGHSH and CDR2 LQKENI. The CDR3 loop is CASSPPGTGKLFF. The CDR3, as DNA: TGTGCCAGCTCACCTCCCGGGACAGGAAAACTGTTTTTT.

This clone was seen at least ten times. The V gene is TRBV28, the J gene TRBJ1-1; D is possibly TRBD1 (5 bases). Trimming removed 11 bases from V and 0 bases from J, with 22 bases in between. The CDR3 covers 16 residues. The germline gives CDR1 MDHEN, CDR2 SYDVKM. The CDR3 sequence: CAPYIRGALMNTEAFF. CDR3 nucleotide sequence: TGTGCCCCCTATATCCGCGGGGCCCTCATGAACACTGAAGCTTTCTTT.

This clone was seen a few times. This rearrangement joins TRBV30 to TRBJ1-1; no reliable D call. CDR1 GTSNPN and CDR2 SVGIG come from the germline V gene (reference sequence). V was pared by 5 bases and J by 6 bases, with 16 bases between. The CDR3 totals 13 residues. The CDR3 reads CAWDAGSSPEAFF. CDR3 in DNA: TGTGCCTGGGACGCCGGTTCGTCCCCTGAAGCTTTCTTT.

Only a few counts were recorded for this clone. This chain links TRBV5-5 with TRBJ2-2; 12 bases fit TRBD1. After removal of 3 bases from V and 9 bases from J, the junction contained 9 bases not matched to a gene. In germline, CDR1 is SGHKS, CDR2 YYEKEE (reference sequence). The CDR3 contains 16 residues. CDR3 in DNA: TGTGCCAGCAGCTCTGGGACAGGGGGCGGGGACCGGGAGCTGTTTTTT. This codes for CASSSGTGGGDRELFF.

The gene calls are TRBV13 and TRBJ2-1, with D possibly TRBD2 on 5 matching bases. Germline lookup yields CDR1 PRHDT and CDR2 FYEKMQ (reference sequence). This CDR3 is 14 amino acids long. Trimming took off 0 bases at V and 8 bases at J, with 11 bases between the two ends. The CDR3 here is CASSLGHREHEQFF. The CDR3 region has the DNA TGTGCCAGCAGCTTAGGCCATAGGGAGCATGAGCAGTTCTTC.

The rearrangement uses TRBV12-2 and TRBJ2-1; TRBD1, the table's D call, was not compared with the DNA. TRBV12-2 is listed as a pseudogene. CDR3 length: 19 residues. This CDR3 reads CASRYERDRRFLSWNEQFF. The CDR3 region has the DNA TGTGCAAGTCGCTATGAGCGGGACAGGCGATTCCTATCCTGGAATGAGCAGTTCTTC.

The chain joins TRBV6-1 to TRBJ2-4; 8 nucleotides match TRBD2. In germline, CDR1 is MNHNS, CDR2 SASEGT. Trimming at V came to 0 bases and at J to 0 bases, leaving 13 bases not matched to a gene. There are 20 residues in the CDR3. CDR3 in DNA: TGTGCCAGCAGTGAAGCGCGGGGGGCATGGACAGATCTAGCCAAAAACATTCAGTACTTC. It is translated as CASSEARGAWTDLAKNIQYF.

The rearrangement joins TRBV12-3 or TRBV12-4 to TRBJ2-7; D gene ambiguous. V lost 4 bases to trimming and J lost 6 bases, with 7 bases between them. The CDR3 length is 11 residues. The CDR3 loop reads CASSSYSEQYF. The DNA of the CDR3 is TGTGCCAGCAGTTCCTATAGCGAGCAGTACTTC.

V gene TRBV18 combines with J gene TRBJ1-2; tentatively, D is TRBD1 (6 bases). Germline assignment: CDR1 KGHSH and CDR2 LQKENI. The CDR3 extends over 15 amino acids. Trimming shortened V by 3 bases and J by 5 bases, and 16 bases separated the two germline ends. This CDR3 is CASSPGAPGPYGYTF. The CDR3 DNA reads as TGTGCCAGCTCACCGGGGGCTCCCGGGCCTTATGGCTACACCTTC.

A word on this clone: The same CDR3 can be traced to other DNA sequences in this sample. V gene TRBV5-1 combines with J gene TRBJ2-1; 11 bases map to TRBD2. Germline CDR1 reads SGHRS; CDR2 reads YFSETQ. CDR3 length: 15 amino acids. Trimming cost V 4 bases and J 4 bases; bases outside gene matches: 4. CDR3 sequence reads: CASSLTSGTYNEQFF. The CDR3 DNA follows: TGCGCCAGCAGCCTGACTAGCGGGACGTACAATGAGCAGTTCTTC.

The chain links TRBV6-5 to TRBJ2-7; 8 positions agree with TRBD1. Trimming removed 4 bases from V and 1 base from J; junction bases left unmatched: 9. Looked up from germline, CDR1 is MNHEY and CDR2 is SVGAGI. This CDR3 has 16 residues. CDR3 sequence: CASSSGQGSGSYEQYF. The CDR3 nucleotides are TGTGCCAGCAGTTCCGGACAGGGTAGCGGTTCCTACGAGCAGTACTTC.

The chain is built from TRBV5-1 and TRBJ2-3, with TRBD2 matching 7 bases. The CDR3 contains 17 residues. The germline V gene has CDR1 SGHRS and CDR2 YFSETQ. J was trimmed by 0 bases and V by 1 base; bases with no gene match: 8. CDR3 DNA: TGCGCCAGCAGCTTGACGGGAGGCCCCTCTAGCACAGATACGCAGTATTTT. Encoded protein: CASSLTGGPSSTDTQYF.

This chain connects TRBV6-5 to TRBJ1-3, with D hard to call. Per germline, CDR1 MNHEY and CDR2 SVGAGI. V lost 5 bases, J lost 0 bases, and 8 bases lay in between. This CDR3 is built from 14 residues. This CDR3 reads CASSRGYSGNTIYF. DNA for the CDR3: TGTGCCAGCAGTAGAGGGTACTCTGGAAACACCATATATTTT.

Written as DNA, the CDR3 is TGTGCCACCAGTGATGCCGGGACAGGGGGCAACTATGGCTACACCTTC. Translating it yields CATSDAGTGGNYGYTF. This rearrangement joins TRBV24-1 to TRBJ1-2; 12 bases line up with TRBD1. Germline V gene sequence: CDR1 KGHDR, CDR2 SFDVKD. The V segment lost 3 bases and the J segment 2 bases; nucleotides outside the gene matches: 3. The length of the CDR3 is 16 residues.

The V and J genes are TRBV7-8 and TRBJ1-5, with TRBD1 as a possible D gene (5 bases). This CDR3 has 14 residues. The germline gives CDR1 SGHVS, CDR2 FQNEAQ. V lost 4 bases and J lost 4, with 11 bases in between. The CDR3 region is CASSSRQTNQPQHF. For the CDR3, the DNA is TGTGCCAGCAGCTCAAGACAGACGAATCAGCCCCAGCATTTT.

The rearrangement uses TRBV6-4 and TRBJ2-5, with TRBD2 matching 10 bases. The V gene end was trimmed by 0 bases and the J gene end by 3 bases; junction bases not matched to a gene: 7. The V gene's germline CDR1 is MRHNA and CDR2 SNTAGT. There are 17 residues in the CDR3. In nucleotides, the CDR3 is TGTGCCAGCAGTGACTCCGGGACTAGCGCTAGTAAAGAGACCCAGTACTTC. It encodes CASSDSGTSASKETQYF.

The chain carries TRBV25-1 and TRBJ2-2; tentatively, D is TRBD1 (5 bases). CDR1 and CDR2 from the germline V gene are MGHDK and SYGVNS. The CDR3 totals 18 residues. V was cut by 3 bases and J by 5 bases, with 22 bases left in between. CDR3 residues: CASSDSYAGKFRTGELFF. CDR3 bases: TGTGCCAGCAGTGACTCATATGCAGGGAAGTTTAGGACCGGGGAGCTGTTTTTT.

The CDR3 sequence is CASSPLSSEAFF. The DNA for the CDR3 is TGTGCCAGTAGTCCCCTAAGTAGCGAAGCTTTCTTT. The chain links TRBV19 to TRBJ1-1; D not certain. Per the germline V gene, CDR1 is LNHDA and CDR2 is SQIVND (reference sequence). The CDR3 loop spans 12 amino acids. Trimming left V 5 bases short and J 8 bases short, with 12 bases between.

The V call is TRBV12-3 or TRBV12-4, the J call TRBJ2-7, with D hard to call. Deletions cut 3 bases from V and 2 bases from J, with 8 bases between. This CDR3 has 13 amino acids. Here the CDR3 reads CASSLRFTYEQYF. The DNA of the CDR3 is TGTGCCAGCAGTTTGAGATTTACCTACGAGCAGTACTTC.